Listed here is a single TCR beta chain. This record comes from a study of T cell responses to AZD1222 COVID-19 vaccine. Profiled with immunoSEQ multiplex PCR; TCRdb holds only in-frame clones, not every one. The repertoire includes about 81,000 clones, under 95% of them detected once, and around 5.2% sits in the top ten. V lost 6 bases and J 0 bases, leaving 9 bases between the germline ends. The CDR3 loop spans 13 amino acids. Germline CDR1 reads MNHEY; CDR2 reads SVGAGI. The sequence derives from an adult in good health. The chain couples TRBV6-5 to TRBJ2-7; D ambiguous. The starting material was peripheral blood, obtained on day 0 of AZD1222 vaccination. The CDR3 loop is CASRRPSSYEQYF. DNA for the CDR3: TGTGCCAGCAGGCGACCAAGCTCCTACGAGCAGTACTTC.